This section outlines one TCR beta chain sequence together with its context. Its cognate antigen is unknown. The CDR3 consists of 15 residues. The V and J ends lost 0 bases and 5 bases respectively, with 13 bases between them. CDR1 is ENHRY and CDR2 is SYGVKD in the germline V gene. This sample is part of a study of vaccination and CD4 T cells after COVID-19. Study in general: Collection of post-COVID samples occurred a median about 98 days after diagnosis, spanning a range of 35 to 161. As a positive control, some control cultures were given a CEFX pool, while others were given an HIV-1 Nef pool or no peptide. Findings and limits, study-wide: Convalescent patients had a median about 86% of reactive clones appearing only post-vaccination.

Sequencing of DNA taken from cultured CD4+ T cells relied on the Oncomine TCR Beta short-read assay. CD4+ T cells were cultured, and genomic DNA was extracted from them. TCRdb processed the PCR reads anew with MiXCR; each CDR3 protein has one entry. The sample records 20,000 to 25,000 distinct CDR3 sequences, about 44% being singletons. Described treatment: approximately nine-day PBMC culture with coronavirus spike peptide pools or control peptides (ViraFEST assay). This sequence originates from a human donor who had recovered from COVID-19. V usage is TRBV10-3 and J usage is TRBJ2-5; D tentatively fits TRBD1 or TRBD2 (5 bases each). The specimen sequenced was CD4+ T cells from blood, cultured in vitro. As DNA, the CDR3 is TGTGCCATCAGTGAGTCAACGGGGCCGGGTGAGACCCAGTACTTC. Amino acids: CAISESTGPGETQYF.